This TCR beta chain was captured in a study of neoadjuvant anti-PD-1 for oral cavity cancer. In the study overall: Patients without progression received a fourth nivolumab dose around day 43, then surgical resection on days 50-56. General study points: TCR analyses covered only a few patients per response group.

In the case of this clone: Its specificity is not known.

Time point defined: after neoadjuvant nivolumab, at surgical resection. Germline V CDR1 and CDR2: KGHSH, LQKENI. Trimming pared 3 bases from V and 6 bases from J, leaving 8 bases between. The CDR3 sequence is 13 residues long. Most PBMC samples had 450 to 500 ng input DNA in six replicates. Repertoires were generated with immunoSEQ multiplex PCR, while TCRdb's copy carries only in-frame clones and drops some. The top ten clones hold more than 2.5% of a sample with over 60,000 clones, about 86% of them seen once. V gene TRBV18 combines with J gene TRBJ2-2, with D uncertain. The sample consisted of PBMCs, taken after nivolumab (anti-PD-1) treatment. This sequence was found in a person between 35 and 79 years old with oral cavity squamous cell carcinoma. The CDR3 DNA is TGTGCCAGCTCACCGTCCGCCGCCGGGGAGCTGTTTTTT. It codes for CASSPSAAGELFF. Drawing the rest from reference TRBV18 and TRBJ2-2, the complete variable domain is NAGVMQNPRHLVRRRGQEARLRCSPMKGHSHVYWYRQLPEEGLKFMVYLQKENIIDESGMPKERFSAEFPKEGPSILRIQQVVRGDSAAYFCASSPSAAGELFFGEGSRLTVL.